The clone carrying this TCR beta chain came up a few times. Profiled with immunoSEQ multiplex PCR; TCRdb holds only in-frame clones, not every one. The sample records tens of thousands of clones, around 90% being singletons. The sample belongs to a study of a mutant IDH1 vaccine in newly diagnosed glioma. Specified time point: baseline, week 1 (first vaccination visit). Regarding treatment: pre-vaccination baseline after standard-of-care therapy. The length of the CDR3 is 21 residues. J was trimmed by 3 bases and V by 3 bases; bases with no gene match: 23. In germline, CDR1 is SGHDN, CDR2 FVKESK. The TCR sequence derives from a middle-aged man with glioma. This chain uses TRBV14 with TRBJ2-7, with 10 bases fitting TRBD1. Sample: PBMCs, taken from a glioma patient treated with radiotherapy, temozolomide or both. The CDR3 DNA reads TGTGCCAGCAGCCAGGACTTAACGGAGCGGACAGGGGGAGGTCTCGACTACGAGCAGTACTTC. Amino acids: CASSQDLTERTGGGLDYEQYF.